This TCR beta chain was sequenced during a study of blood T cell repertoires in COVID-19. Study-wide context: The United States, Italy and Spain were the sources of the acute and convalescent COVID-19 samples. Sources were T cells, B-cell-depleted T cells, or PBMCs; the material itself was cDNA or gDNA.

As processed by the authors: Reference gene primer amplification gave nucleated cell count estimates. TCRdb's table, derived via immunoSEQ multiplex PCR, lists solely in-frame clones and lacks some. The DNA gave D and trimming, while V, J and clone size come from that table. The sample shows roughly 100,000 clones, over 75% of them seen only once. The CDR3 consists of 14 residues. The germline gives CDR1 SGHRS, CDR2 YFSETQ. The J segment lost 2 bases and the V segment lost 4 bases, leaving 4 bases of the junction unmatched. The TCR originated in a human donor in a cohort sampled during active COVID-19. Sequenced sample: peripheral blood. The V call is TRBV5-1, the J call TRBJ1-2; TRBD1 aligns across 8 bases. CDR3 residues: CASSARQGNYGYTF. CDR3 bases: TGCGCCAGCAGCGCCCGACAGGGGAACTATGGCTACACCTTC.